This paragraph reports one T cell receptor (beta chain). Its recognized antigen is unknown. Base qualities are not provided; no much larger clone lies one nucleotide away. CDR1 LGHNA and CDR2 YNFKEQ were looked up in the germline V gene. Unmatched junction bases come to 4, with V trimmed by 0 bases and J by 4 bases. The CDR3 starts with the cysteine, ends with the phenylalanine, and has 16 residues. Only the CDR3 portion is preserved as DNA: 48 bases, with reading frame beginning at the first base. About 500 nanograms of biopsy DNA per sample were submitted for commercial TCRB immunosequencing. Adaptive Biotechnology amplified the CDR3 regions from genomic DNA with a two-step multiplex PCR designed to control amplification bias. In the first PCR, primers covered every V and J gene segment, and in the second PCR, barcodes and Illumina adapters were added. An Illumina instrument was used to sequence the CDR3 libraries. In the source study's methods: The analysis used both the pipelines supplied by the vendor and custom analysis of the raw data in R/Bioconductor with R version 3.3.0. Clonality, which ranges from 0 to 1, was calculated as the inverse of the normalised Shannon entropy across all productive clones. High-frequency clones were defined as the share of the repertoire taken up by the top 100 clones, keeping only clones that passed a 95% confidence test. The Simpson index measured repertoire diversity, and the Morisita-Horn index measured overlap between samples. The table comes from immuneACCESS by way of TCRdb, which keeps in-frame sequences with V and J called. Part of the clones is missing from these tables; in studies checked, under half for an unresolved V gene and the rest for unknown reasons. V, J and clone size derive from that table, while D and trimming were established from the DNA sequence. Recorded for this sample are about 17,000 clones; less than 85% of them occurred a single time. The ten largest clones represent around a tenth of the sample.

The data stem from a study of T cell repertoires in ileal Crohn's disease (dated by TCRdb to about 2019). Study-level background: The median duration of disease was approximately 8.5 years, and at the time of surgery around 40% of patients were active smokers. A total of around 150 mucosal samples from roughly 60 patients were sequenced, collected from several sites on the surgical specimen as well as at postoperative endoscopy. Postoperative therapy was given to about half of the patients, with thiopurines administered to under 13 patients and anti-TNF agents administered to 15 to 20 patients. A Rutgeerts score above i0 was used to define endoscopic postoperative recurrence. The study ran alongside a multicentre cohort designed to identify predictors of early endoscopic recurrence after ileocolonic resection. Surgery was performed for a complication in all patients, with stricturing disease in about 61% and penetrating disease in roughly 39%. TCR repertoire analysis was performed in some 60 Crohn's disease patients drawn from a prospective multicentre cohort.

Results the study describes overall, beyond this receptor: Patients who were active smokers at surgery had a significantly higher proportion of clonal expansions than non-smokers (around 24% vs 18%, p=0.02). Only a subgroup of patients, of unstated size, had mucosal CD4 and CD8 T cells sorted and sequenced. Higher percentages of high-frequency clones at the time of surgery were linked to endoscopic recurrence, and every patient with clonality above 26.8% (18/57) had recurrence. More high-frequency clones were carried by sorted CD8 T cells than by CD4 T cells, suggesting that mucosal expansions were mainly CD8.

Eligible patients were adults with ileal or ileocolonic Crohn's disease who had an indication for ileocolonic resection. Whole ileal mucosal biopsies were stored frozen at -80°C before DNA extraction. Genomic DNA was extracted from frozen whole biopsies using a TRizol-based method and was quantified with a NanoDrop 2000 spectrophotometer. The chain uses TRBV4-2 and TRBJ2-2, with 8 middle bases fitting TRBD1. This TCR derives from an adult with Crohn's disease. Sample: ileal tissue. This receptor carries the CDR3 CASSQDQQGATGELFF. In nucleotides, the sequence is TGTGCCAGCAGCCAAGACCAGCAGGGGGCCACCGGGGAGCTGTTTTTT.